This T cell receptor beta chain was sequenced for a study of STAT5B mutations in CD4+ large granular lymphocyte leukemia. In germline, CDR1 is MNHNY, CDR2 SVGAGI (reference sequence). The CDR3 is 15 amino acids. Trimming left V 2 bases short and J 4 bases short, with 11 bases between. Repertoires were generated with immunoSEQ multiplex PCR, while TCRdb's copy carries only in-frame clones and drops some. The sample lists roughly 35,000 clones; approximately 67% were seen once. The sequencing sample was made of CD4+ T cells from blood buffy coats. This TCR derives from a human donor in good health. The chain joins TRBV6-6 to TRBJ1-4; no clear D gene. The DNA for the CDR3 is TGTGCCAGCAGTTACGAAGGGCAGTTTAATGAAAAACTGTTTTTT. This codes for CASSYEGQFNEKLFF.